These 26 T cell receptor beta chains came from one sample sequenced in a study of STAT3 mutations in large granular lymphocyte leukemia. General study points: At least one immunodominant TCR beta clonotype appeared in every T-cell large granular lymphocyte leukemia patient.

Data came from immunoSEQ multiplex PCR; TCRdb stores just in-frame clones and leaves some out. In the table there are around 33,000 clones, over 60% of which are singletons. No antigen has been identified for these receptors. The material sequenced was peripheral blood mononuclear cells. The receptors stem from a woman aged 45-65 years with T-cell large granular lymphocyte leukemia. Some clones in this sample may be carry-over from other donors' samples.

The gene calls are TRBV5-6 and TRBJ1-4; 9 nucleotides match TRBD1. The CDR3 totals 17 residues. The trim removed 0 bases at V and 2 bases at J, leaving 5 bases unmatched. The germline gives CDR1 SGHDT, CDR2 YYEEEE. The CDR3 DNA reads TGTGCCAGCAGCTTGGTGGGACAGGGATCGACTAATGAAAAACTGTTTTTT. Its protein product is CASSLVGQGSTNEKLFF.

The chain links TRBV9 to TRBJ2-2, with 7 bases matching TRBD2. Germline V CDR1 and CDR2: SGDLS, YYNGEE. The trim removed 0 bases at V and 6 bases at J, leaving 8 bases unmatched. The CDR3 loop spans 16 amino acids. CDR3 loop: CASSVANGGRAGELFF. CDR3 nucleotides: TGTGCCAGCAGCGTAGCTAACGGAGGGAGGGCCGGGGAGCTGTTTTTT.

The chain employs TRBV1 and TRBJ2-1; TRBD2 is the table's D call, not checked against the DNA. TRBV1 is deemed a pseudogene. The CDR3 spans 15 residues. In DNA, the CDR3 is TGCACCAGCAGTCCTAGCGGGAGGGCCGATTGTGAGCAGTTCTTC. It codes for CTSSPSGRADCEQFF.

The chain combines TRBV2 with TRBJ2-7; D call uncertain. V gave up 4 bases and J gave up 6 bases, with 10 bases separating them. Germline CDR1 reads SNHLY; CDR2 reads FYNNEI. The CDR3 has 12 residues. The CDR3, as DNA: TGTGCCAGCAGTGTGGTAGGCGGCGAGCAGTACTTC. This gives the protein CASSVVGGEQYF.

This clone was picked up one time. The V call is TRBV25-1, the J call TRBJ2-7; D is possibly TRBD1 (5 bases). The CDR3 has 13 residues. Trimming took off 4 bases at V and 9 bases at J, with 16 bases between the two ends. CDR1 and CDR2 (germline): MGHDK, SYGVNS. The CDR3 is CASSVTREMGQYF. As DNA, the CDR3 is TGTGCCAGCAGTGTCACCAGGGAAATGGGGCAGTACTTC.

This clone occurred once. This chain connects TRBV18 to TRBJ2-7; 10 nucleotides align to TRBD2. The CDR3 runs 15 residues. Germline assignment: CDR1 KGHSH and CDR2 LQKENI. With V trimmed by 3 bases and J by 2 bases, 4 bases remained unmatched. CDR3 in DNA: TGTGCCAGCTCACCTACTAGCGGGGCAACCTACGAGCAGTACTTC. Translation: CASSPTSGATYEQYF.

This chain connects TRBV6-5 to TRBJ2-7; TRBD1 agrees at 10 bases. CDR3 length: 15 residues. Germline values: CDR1 MNHEY, CDR2 SVGAGI. V was clipped by 4 bases and J by 7 bases; unmatched bases: 10. The CDR3 is CASSSRDRGSGEQYF. CDR3 sequence (DNA): TGTGCCAGCAGTTCCCGGGACAGGGGCTCTGGGGAGCAGTACTTC.

This chain uses TRBV30 with TRBJ2-7, with D perhaps matching TRBD2 (7 bases). V lost 0 bases, J lost 6 bases, and 18 bases lay in between. Germline values: CDR1 GTSNPN, CDR2 SVGIG (reference sequence). This CDR3 comprises 15 residues. The DNA for the CDR3 is TGTGCCTGGAGTGTAGGGGGGGGTAGGCAGGGCGAGCAGTACTTC. It codes for CAWSVGGGRQGEQYF.

This chain connects TRBV29-1 to TRBJ2-1; 8 bases fit TRBD2. The CDR3 loop spans 13 amino acids. Trimming cost V 5 bases and J 6 bases; bases outside gene matches: 6. Germline CDR1 is SQVTM and CDR2 is ANQGSEA. The CDR3 reads CSVLYGTSNEQFF. CDR3 nucleotides: TGCAGCGTTCTATACGGGACTAGCAATGAGCAGTTCTTC.

CDR3 protein: CASSPPNGRAVNEQFF. CDR3 nucleotide sequence: TGTGCCAGCTCACCACCGAACGGGAGGGCCGTAAATGAGCAGTTCTTC. The rearrangement links TRBV18 to TRBJ2-1; 8 nucleotides match TRBD2. The V and J ends lost 0 bases and 7 bases, in that order; junction bases with no gene match: 8. This CDR3 contains 16 residues. Germline V lookup: CDR1 KGHSH, CDR2 LQKENI.

The chain couples TRBV30 to TRBJ2-1; 7 bases agree with TRBD2. Germline loops: CDR1 GTSNPN, CDR2 SVGIG (reference sequence). This CDR3 comprises 16 residues. V lost 1 base, J lost 4 bases, and 10 bases stayed unmatched. CDR3 residues: CAWSAGRPDGYNEQFF. The CDR3 nucleotides are TGTGCCTGGAGTGCCGGGAGGCCGGATGGGTACAATGAGCAGTTCTTC.

The chain employs TRBV7-2 and TRBJ1-5; 7 bases map to TRBD1. J was trimmed by 0 bases and V by 3 bases; bases with no gene match: 2. The length of the CDR3 is 15 residues. Germline loops: CDR1 SGHTA, CDR2 FQGNSA. In DNA, the CDR3 is TGTGCCAGCAGCTTGACAGGGTTTAGCAATCAGCCCCAGCATTTT. Amino acid sequence: CASSLTGFSNQPQHF.

This chain uses TRBV5-4 with TRBJ1-2; D not certain. The germline gives CDR1 SGHNT, CDR2 YYREEE (reference sequence). This CDR3 region has 12 residues. Trimming pared 0 bases from V and 4 bases from J, leaving 4 bases between. This chain's CDR3 is CASSLGPYGYTF. As DNA, the CDR3 is TGTGCCAGCAGCTTGGGGCCCTATGGCTACACCTTC.

The chain joins TRBV7-2 to TRBJ2-5; D might be TRBD1 or TRBD2, each matching 5 bases. Germline V CDR1 and CDR2: SGHTA, FQGNSA. Trimming shortened V by 5 bases and J by 0 bases, and 16 bases separated the two germline ends. The CDR3 has 16 amino acids. Here the CDR3 reads CASSRAPVGDQETQYF. Here the CDR3 DNA reads TGTGCCAGCAGCCGAGCGCCCGTGGGGGACCAAGAGACCCAGTACTTC. Full variable domain (outside the CDR3, taken from reference TRBV7-2 and TRBJ2-5): GAGVSQSPSNKVTEKGKDVELRCDPISGHTALYWYRQSLGQGLEFLIYFQGNSAPDKSGLPSDRFSAERTGGSVSTLTIQRTQQEDSAVYLCASSRAPVGDQETQYFGPGTRLLVL.

The J gene is TRBJ2-7, the V gene TRBV6-5; the D gene could be TRBD1 or TRBD2 (5 bases each). The V gene's germline CDR1 is MNHEY and CDR2 SVGAGI. The CDR3 has 11 residues. Between the trimmed V and J ends, which lost 0 bases and 8 bases, there was a span of 5 bases. The CDR3 bases are TGTGCCAGCAGTTACTCGGGACAGCAGTACTTC. Amino acids: CASSYSGQQYF.

This clone has a single count. The chain has TRBV6-5 and TRBJ2-7, with D perhaps TRBD2 (5 bases). V was shortened by 2 bases and J by 2 bases, with 13 bases between the two germline ends. Germline assignment: CDR1 MNHEY and CDR2 SVGAGI. This CDR3 region has 15 residues. The CDR3 is CASSYTGERAYEQYF. Here the CDR3 DNA reads TGTGCCAGCAGTTACACCGGGGAAAGGGCCTACGAGCAGTACTTC.

The rearrangement uses TRBV15 and TRBJ2-2, with a weak D call TRBD2 (6 bases). The CDR3 totals 17 residues. Germline assignment: CDR1 LNHNV and CDR2 YYDKDF (reference sequence). V was shortened by 1 base and J by 7 bases, with 19 bases between the two germline ends. The CDR3 DNA follows: TGTGCCACCAGCAGAGGTGGTCCCTGGGAGGAGGACGGGGAGCTGTTTTTT. It encodes CATSRGGPWEEDGELFF.

DNA of the CDR3: TGTGCCAGCAGCTTAAGGGGAAGCTCTGGGGCCAACGTCCTGACTTTC. This translates into CASSLRGSSGANVLTF. The chain is built from TRBV7-2 and TRBJ2-6; tentative D call: TRBD1 (5 bases). Germline CDR1 is SGHTA and CDR2 is FQGNSA. There are 16 residues in the CDR3. Between the trimmed V and J ends, which lost 2 bases and 0 bases, there was a span of 8 bases. The full variable domain, completed using reference TRBV7-2 and TRBJ2-6, is GAGVSQSPSNKVTEKGKDVELRCDPISGHTALYWYRQSLGQGLEFLIYFQGNSAPDKSGLPSDRFSAERTGGSVSTLTIQRTQQEDSAVYLCASSLRGSSGANVLTFGAGSRLTVL.

This clone was counted between two and nine times. This chain joins TRBV27 and TRBJ2-3; 7 nucleotides align to TRBD2. Trimming at V came to 1 base and at J to 4 bases, leaving 5 bases not matched to a gene. The CDR3 runs to 15 residues. Looked up from germline, CDR1 is MNHEY and CDR2 is SMNVEV (reference sequence). CDR3 sequence: CASSLFAGVSDTQYF. Written as DNA, the CDR3 is TGTGCCAGCAGTTTATTTGCGGGAGTATCAGATACGCAGTATTTT.

This clone was detected only a few times. The chain carries TRBV27 and TRBJ2-7; 8 nucleotides align to TRBD1. CDR1 is MNHEY, CDR2 SMNVEV, per germline (reference sequence). This CDR3 contains 14 residues. Germline trimming cut 8 bases from V and 6 bases from J; bases unmatched to any gene: 12. The CDR3 sequence: CASGARQGRVEQYF. The CDR3 DNA reads TGTGCCAGCGGAGCGCGACAGGGGCGAGTCGAGCAGTACTTC.

The V and J genes are TRBV4-1 and TRBJ2-7; maybe TRBD1 (5 bases). The germline V gene has CDR1 MGHRA and CDR2 YSYEKL. V was shortened by 4 bases and J by 2 bases, with 12 bases between the two germline ends. This CDR3 is built from 14 residues. CDR3 bases: TGCGCCAGCAGCCGAGCGCAGGGAACCTACGAGCAGTACTTC. Translated, it gives CASSRAQGTYEQYF.

This clone was seen once. The rearrangement joins TRBV5-4 to TRBJ2-7, with TRBD2 matching over 9 bases. Trimming cost V 4 bases and J 5 bases; bases outside gene matches: 13. The CDR3 has 16 amino acids. Germline values: CDR1 SGHNT, CDR2 YYREEE (reference sequence). CDR3 sequence (DNA): TGTGCCAGCAGCCTCGTCCCGCGGGAGGGCCCCCACGAGCAGTACTTC. Translating it yields CASSLVPREGPHEQYF.

The gene calls are TRBV7-9 and TRBJ1-2; D is perhaps TRBD1 (6 bases). Germline lookup yields CDR1 SEHNR and CDR2 FQNEAQ (reference sequence). The germline V and J ends were trimmed by 1 base and 4 bases, with 13 bases remaining between them. The CDR3 loop spans 15 amino acids. The CDR3 sequence is CASSLGEGVRYGYTF. The DNA for the CDR3 is TGTGCCAGCAGCTTAGGGGAGGGGGTCCGCTATGGCTACACCTTC.

V is TRBV25-1 and J is TRBJ2-7; TRBD1 aligns across 9 bases. The germline V gene has CDR1 MGHDK and CDR2 SYGVNS. J lost 1 base, V lost 3 bases, and 4 bases had no gene match. CDR3 size: 15 residues. This chain's CDR3 is CASSDSGTGSYEQYF. In DNA form, the CDR3 reads TGTGCCAGCAGTGACTCCGGGACAGGGTCCTACGAGCAGTACTTC.

This clone was observed a handful of times. V and J are TRBV19 and TRBJ2-2, with D perhaps matching TRBD1 (5 bases). CDR1 LNHDA and CDR2 SQIVND come from the germline V gene (reference sequence). V was clipped by 2 bases and J by 5 bases, with 9 bases between them. The CDR3 is 14 amino acids. Here the CDR3 DNA reads TGTGCCAGTAGTATAAGGGGTTGGACCGGGGAGCTGTTTTTT. It codes for CASSIRGWTGELFF.

The J gene is TRBJ1-1, the V gene TRBV13, with 7 bases matching TRBD1. Losses at the gene ends were 4 bases for V and 5 bases for J; bases not matched to a gene: 7. This CDR3 is 14 amino acids long. Germline V lookup: CDR1 PRHDT, CDR2 FYEKMQ (reference sequence). CDR3 protein: CASSSRQGGTEAFF. CDR3 DNA: TGTGCCAGCAGCTCCCGACAGGGTGGGACTGAAGCTTTCTTT.